The rows below give T cell receptor beta chains drawn from one sample of a study of T cell repertoires in cytomegalovirus infection. Antigens for these TCRs are unknown. TCRdb passed the reads through MiXCR, listing each CDR3 protein once. Of hundreds of thousands of distinct CDR3 sequences listed, roughly a third were seen once; the top ten hold roughly 20%. The starting material was cultured PBMCs, obtained from culture after CMV antigen stimulation. The receptors derive from a human donor in good health (CMV status not recorded). Some clones in this sample may be carry-over from other donors' samples. The CDR3 runs from the conserved cysteine through the conserved F or W. The D gene is left open where the match is weak. Clone size, where shown, is once, few, many, or a class for clones that have expanded.

>9|TRBV29-1|TRBJ2-1|NA|NA
TGCAGCGTTGAAGAGGGGGGGTTCTTC
CSVEEGGFF
>13|TRBV6-1|TRBJ2-7|many|TRBD2
TGTGCCAGCACCCGAGCGGGAGAGTACGAGCAGTACTTC
CASTRAGEYEQYF
>15|TRBV15|TRBJ2-1|few|NA
TGTGCCACCAGCAGAGATCCCGCCGATTTCAATGAGCAGTTCTTC
CATSRDPADFNEQFF
>15|TRBV4-3|TRBJ2-1|NA|NA
TGCGCCAGCAGCCAAGATTTTAGAGCTACCAATGAGCAGTTCTTC
CASSQDFRATNEQFF
>15|TRBV10-3|TRBJ2-2|few|TRBD2
TGTGCCATCAAGGGACTAGCGGGATTTACCGGGGAGCTGTTTTTT
CAIKGLAGFTGELFF
>14|TRBV7-7|TRBJ2-1|few|NA
TGTGCCAGCAGCCCGTTGAGGATCAGCAATGAGCAGTTCTTC
CASSPLRISNEQFF
>14|TRBV19|TRBJ1-4|NA|NA
TGTGCCAGTACCCTCCATGCAACTAATGAAAAACTGTTTTTT
CASTLHATNEKLFF
>13|TRBV4-3|TRBJ2-1|few|NA
TGCGCCAGCAGCCAAGAACTGGGCAATGAGCAGTTCTTC
CASSQELGNEQFF
>14|TRBV7-9|TRBJ2-5|NA|NA
TGTGCCAGCAGCTTGGTATGGCCCGGGGAGACCCAGTACTTC
CASSLVWPGETQYF
>14|TRBV20-1|TRBJ2-3|few|NA
TGCAGTGCTAGAGATCCGAGAAACACAGATACGCAGTATTTT
CSARDPRNTDTQYF
>14|TRBV4-1|TRBJ2-5|NA|NA
TGCGCCAGCAGCCAAGATGAGGGAAGGCAGACCCAGTACTTC
CASSQDEGRQTQYF
>14|TRBV6-5|TRBJ1-6|few|TRBD1
TGTGCCAGCAGTGGTAGGGACAGCCATTCACCCCTCCACTTT
CASSGRDSHSPLHF
>19|TRBV11-2|TRBJ2-3|NA|NA
TGTGCCAGCAGCTTAGCGTCCTACGCCCGTGGGAGGAGCACAGATACGCAGTATTTT
CASSLASYARGRSTDTQYF
>15|TRBV6-2/TRBV6-3|TRBJ2-5|NA|TRBD1
TGTGCCAGCAGTCCCGGGACAGAGTCTTGGGAGACCCAGTACTTC
CASSPGTESWETQYF
>15|TRBV4-3|TRBJ1-4|NA|NA
TGCGCCAGCAGCCCTCTTCGATGGGATTATGAAAAACTGTTTTTT
CASSPLRWDYEKLFF
>20|TRBV7-9|TRBJ2-5|many|TRBD2
TGTGCCAGCAGCTTGATCTTCCCGTCCCCTAGACGGGAGGGGCAAGAGACCCAGTACTTC
CASSLIFPSPRREGQETQYF
>14|TRBV10-2|TRBJ2-3|few|NA
TGCGCCAGCAGGAGTACTAGTGGGACAGATACGCAGTATTTT
CASRSTSGTDTQYF
>13|TRBV7-9|TRBJ1-5|NA|NA
TGTGCCAGCAGGCGGAATAGCAATCAGCCCCAGCATTTT
CASRRNSNQPQHF
>16|TRBV7-2|TRBJ2-2|few|TRBD2
TGTGCCAGCAGCTTAGTCCAGCGGGAGTTGGGCGGGGAGCTGTTTTTT
CASSLVQRELGGELFF
>14|TRBV20-1|TRBJ2-1|NA|TRBD2
TGCAGTGCAGCCTCAAGCGGGAGGGGCGATGAGCAGTTCTTC
CSAASSGRGDEQFF
>14|TRBV20-1|TRBJ1-2|few|TRBD1
TGCAGTGCTAGAGCCGCAGGGGGCTACGGTGGCTACACCTTC
CSARAAGGYGGYTF
>13|TRBV20-1|TRBJ1-4|few|NA
TGCAGTGCCTTAGGAGGGGAGAATGAAAAACTGTTTTTT
CSALGGENEKLFF
>15|TRBV7-9|TRBJ2-7|few|NA
TGTGCCAGCAGCTTGGTTGGGAGACTAGCCTACGAGCAGTACTTC
CASSLVGRLAYEQYF
>21|TRBV11-2|TRBJ2-3|NA|NA
TGTGCCAGCAGCTTTATTGCGGCACACTTTGGGCGGACAGCAAGCACAGATACGCAGTATTTT
CASSFIAAHFGRTASTDTQYF
>15|TRBV7-2|TRBJ2-7|many|NA
TGTGCCAGCAGCTTCCAGGGACATTCATCCTACGAGCAGTACTTC
CASSFQGHSSYEQYF
>16|TRBV7-2|TRBJ2-5|many|NA
TGTGCCAGCAGCCGGGGGCCGGCGCGGAGCCAAGAGACCCAGTACTTC
CASSRGPARSQETQYF
>14|TRBV7-2|TRBJ2-6|many|TRBD2
TGTGCCAGCAGCCCGGGAGGGGGGGCCAACGTCCTGACTTTC
CASSPGGGANVLTF
>17|TRBV7-9|TRBJ2-5|NA|NA
TGTGCCAGCAGCACCCCGTTCCGCGGAGGGCAGCTGAAGACCCAGTACTTC
CASSTPFRGGQLKTQYF
>16|TRBV7-2|TRBJ2-7|NA|NA
TGTGCCAGCAGCTTACTTGGGACTGGGGGATCCTACGAGCAGTACTTC
CASSLLGTGGSYEQYF
>11|TRBV15|TRBJ2-7|few|TRBD1
TGTGCCACCGGGACAGCATACGAGCAGTACTTC
CATGTAYEQYF
>14|TRBV5-4|TRBJ1-1|NA|NA
TGTGCCAGCAACCCTTGGGGACGTTCCACTGAAGCTTTCTTT
CASNPWGRSTEAFF
>14|TRBV7-2|TRBJ2-7|few|NA
TGTGCCAGCAGCTTAGACCGGAATTCCTACGAGCAGTACTTC
CASSLDRNSYEQYF
>14|TRBV6-5|TRBJ1-5|few|NA
TGTGCCAGCAGCCCAAGATCCCCGCTGGAGCCCCAGCATTTT
CASSPRSPLEPQHF
>13|TRBV7-8|TRBJ2-5|few|NA
TGTGCCAGCAGAAAACCGGGCCCGGGGACCCAGTACTTC
CASRKPGPGTQYF
>13|TRBV6-6|TRBJ2-5|NA|NA
TGTGCCAGCAGTGTCGGGACCGAAGAGACCCAGTACTTC
CASSVGTEETQYF
>16|TRBV4-2|TRBJ1-4|NA|NA
TGTGCCAGCAGCCTGAGTACGGGGCTAACTAATGAAAAACTGTTTTTT
CASSLSTGLTNEKLFF
>15|TRBV5-5|TRBJ2-3|few|NA
TGTGCCAGCAGCAGGACCGTAGTTAGCACAGATACGCAGTATTTT
CASSRTVVSTDTQYF
>17|TRBV7-9|TRBJ2-7|NA|NA
TGTGCCAGCAGCGACCCGTGGACCAATGGTAGCTCCTACGAGCAGTACTTC
CASSDPWTNGSSYEQYF
>13|TRBV7-2|TRBJ1-2|NA|NA
TGTGCCAGCAGCTTTTGGGGATCCGATGGCTACACCTTC
CASSFWGSDGYTF
>12|TRBV7-8|TRBJ1-1|NA|NA
TGTGCCAGCAGCTTAACTCTAACTGAAGCTTTCTTT
CASSLTLTEAFF
>17|TRBV5-1|TRBJ2-2|few|TRBD1
TGCGCCAGCAGCTTGCTTTCCGGGACAGGGAACACCGGGGAGCTGTTTTTT
CASSLLSGTGNTGELFF
>17|TRBV7-6|TRBJ2-1|NA|TRBD2
TGTGCCAGCAGCTTAAGCCCCCTCGGGGGGGCCGACAATGAGCAGTTCTTC
CASSLSPLGGADNEQFF
>14|TRBV19|TRBJ1-4|few|TRBD1
TGTGCCAGTAGACAGACAGGGGGTAATGAAAAACTGTTTTTT
CASRQTGGNEKLFF
>14|TRBV7-2|TRBJ1-5|many|NA
TGTGCCAGCAGCCGAGGGGTGAGGGATCAGCCCCAGCATTTT
CASSRGVRDQPQHF
>16|TRBV4-1|TRBJ1-2|NA|NA
TGCGCCAGCAGCCGTCAGGGAACCGGCGGGAACTATGGCTACACCTTC
CASSRQGTGGNYGYTF
>16|TRBV7-6|TRBJ1-5|NA|NA
TGTGCCAGCAGCTTAGCGGAGAGAGGGTCAGGTCAGCCCCAGCATTTT
CASSLAERGSGQPQHF